This T cell receptor beta chain appears in the sequencing data of a study of T cell responses to AZD1222 COVID-19 vaccine. With respect to this clone: Its antigen is not known.

Regarding the study as a whole: After the peak T cell response, and only then, were repertoires sampled. CD4 TCRs associated with vaccination spanned spike, dominating at 160-218 and 743-854.

Sequencing used immunoSEQ multiplex PCR; TCRdb keeps in-frame clones, though not all of them. The sample consists of about 60,000 clones, 84% of them appearing once. Germline V gene sequence: CDR1 PRHDT, CDR2 FYEKMQ (reference sequence). The ends lost 4 bases at V and 8 bases at J; junction bases unmatched: 13. This CDR3 is built from 16 residues. This specimen consisted of peripheral blood, obtained on day 0 of AZD1222 vaccination. The TCR comes from an adult in good health. This chain joins TRBV13 and TRBJ1-2; TRBD1 aligns across 10 bases. Here the CDR3 reads CASSSVLTGGAGGYTF. DNA for the CDR3: TGTGCCAGCAGCTCCGTACTGACAGGGGGCGCGGGAGGCTACACCTTC.